Included here is one T cell receptor beta chain sequence, with context. Its specificity is unknown. The method was immunoSEQ multiplex PCR; TCRdb's version includes in-frame clones alone and lacks a portion of them. Here the sample spans under 150,000 clones, roughly 90% being singletons. This sample is drawn from a study of T cell responses to AZD1222 COVID-19 vaccine. General study results and limits: Nearly half of the spike-specific TCRs reportedly recognize variant regions that carry no mutations. It was only five to seven AZD1222 recipients who were seropositive at baseline. Vaccine-associated CD4 TCRs ranged over spike, dominating at 160-218 and 743-854. Rises in breadth and depth of Spike-specific TCRs came after two AZD1222 doses.

The receptor's source is an adult in good health. The starting material was peripheral blood, obtained on day 0 of AZD1222 vaccination.

The DNA for the CDR3 is TGTGCCAGCAGTGAACCCTTAAAACGACAGGCACAATGGCCCCAGCATTTT. It specifies CASSEPLKRQAQWPQHF. The chain uses TRBV6-1 and TRBJ1-5, with D maybe TRBD1 (6 bases). The germline gives CDR1 MNHNS, CDR2 SASEGT. The CDR3 is 17 amino acids. The V and J ends lost 2 bases and 9 bases respectively, with 23 bases between them.